The 6 T cell receptor beta chains given below trace back to one sample, sequenced in a study of Graves' ophthalmopathy and Graves' hyperthyroidism. The TCR beta CDR3 regions underwent amplification from RNA transcripts. An initial RT-PCR round employing HTBI primers preceded a second-round multiplex PCR. One entry per CDR3 protein, called by TCRdb with MiXCR from the multiplex PCR reads. The sample carries 650,000 to 900,000 distinct CDR3 sequences, 40% recorded once. The sequenced material came from peripheral blood. The origin of the receptors is an adult man with Graves' ophthalmopathy.

A remark on this clonotype: This may be a read error: a much more frequent sequence differs by one nucleotide. The CDR3 loop is CSVESPFLSDYGYTF. The CDR3 DNA is TGCAGCGTTGAAAGCCCGTTCCTTTCCGACTATGGCTACACCTTC. The chain joins TRBV29-1 to TRBJ1-2; no clear D gene. Germline V lookup: CDR1 SQVTM, CDR2 ANQGSEA. The V end lost 2 bases, the J end lost 3 bases, and 16 bases lay between the germline ends. There are 15 residues in the CDR3.

This clonotype was counted a few times. The chain uses TRBV19 and TRBJ1-6, with 8 nucleotides matching TRBD1. The CDR3 sequence is 16 residues long. Per germline, CDR1 LNHDA and CDR2 SQIVND (reference sequence). After removal of 6 bases from V and 5 bases from J, the junction contained 9 bases not matched to a gene. CDR3 protein: CASRTSGTGNNSPLHF. The CDR3 nucleotides are TGTGCCAGTAGAACCTCCGGGACAGGAAATAATTCACCCCTCCACTTT.

Points on this clonotype: A much more abundant neighbour one base away suggests this may be a read error. This sequence joins TRBV10-3 and TRBJ1-5; possible D gene TRBD1, 5 bases. V was trimmed by 6 bases and J by 3 bases, leaving 9 bases between them. The CDR3 sequence is 13 residues long. Germline loops: CDR1 ENHRY, CDR2 SYGVKD. For the CDR3, the DNA is TGTGCCATCAGGAGGGACGACAATCAGCCCCAGCATTTT. Its protein is CAIRRDDNQPQHF.

V and J are TRBV10-3 and TRBJ1-4, with 9 bases identical to TRBD1. With 10 bases clipped from V and 8 bases from J, the junction kept 5 bases outside the gene matches. In germline, CDR1 is ENHRY, CDR2 SYGVKD. The CDR3 consists of 12 residues. CDR3: CATRDRDEKLFF. CDR3 coding DNA: TGTGCCACTAGGGACAGGGACGAAAAACTGTTTTTT.

This clonotype was counted only a few times. J is TRBJ2-2 and V is TRBV24-1, with 11 bases fitting TRBD1. Germline loops: CDR1 KGHDR, CDR2 SFDVKD. V shed 10 bases and J 5 bases; nucleotides not matched to a gene: 11. This CDR3 is 16 amino acids long. CDR3 sequence reads: CATPEAGTGGTGELFF. As DNA, the CDR3 is TGTGCCACTCCTGAAGCCGGGACAGGGGGGACCGGGGAGCTGTTTTTT.

This clonotype showed up many times. The chain employs TRBV15 and TRBJ2-7, with 9 positions matching TRBD1. The CDR3 length is 15 residues. The J segment lost 6 bases and the V segment lost 3 bases, leaving 9 bases of the junction unmatched. Germline CDR1 reads LNHNV; CDR2 reads YYDKDF (reference sequence). Here the CDR3 DNA reads TGTGCCACCAGCAGCCACGGGACAGGGTTGGCCGAGCAGTACTTC. It specifies CATSSHGTGLAEQYF.